This T cell receptor beta chain was identified in a study of tumor and adjacent non-tumor tissue in lung cancer. As for the study in general: Aged about 31 to 80 years, patients included approximately 11 men and a few women with stage I to III disease.

The library came from three nested PCR rounds adapted from ARM-PCR protocols. Each CDR3 protein is one row after TCRdb ran MiXCR on the multiplex PCR reads. There are over 100,000 distinct CDR3 sequences in the sample; about 61% occur only once, and 15% to 20% lies in the top ten. The template was RNA from unsorted bulk tissue. The normal lung tissue was taken more than 3 cm from the tumor edge. Between August and November 2014, newly diagnosed, chemotherapy-naive lung cancer patients underwent thoracic surgery in China. Germline lookup yields CDR1 ENHRY and CDR2 SYGVKD. The V gene lost 0 bases and the J gene lost 5 bases, with 19 bases spanning the gap. The CDR3 runs 17 residues. To note about this clonotype: Its antigen is not identified.

Points from the study as a whole: Tumor tissue had significantly higher TCR diversity than normal lung.

The chain has TRBV10-3 and TRBJ1-2; a weak D match, TRBD1 (6 bases). The specimen was distant non-tumor lung tissue. The sequence came from a man aged 55 to 69 with non-small cell lung cancer. CDR3 residues: CAISESTGTGGDYGYTF. The DNA for the CDR3 is TGTGCCATCAGTGAGTCGACAGGAACGGGGGGCGATTATGGCTACACCTTC.